Sequencing of this T cell receptor (beta chain) was carried out in a study of blood T cells in healthy people across ages. V gave up 4 bases and J gave up 0 bases, with 12 bases separating them. The germline CDR1 and CDR2 sequences are SGHTA and FQGNSA. The CDR3 runs to 16 residues. A sample-barcoded 5' primer and a J-beta primer mix were used in a second PCR of roughly 7 to 11 cycles. TCRdb reprocessed the 5' RACE reads with MiXCR, giving one entry per CDR3 protein. This sample has 850,000 to 1,000,000 distinct CDR3 sequences; around 48% occur once, and the top ten carry about an eighth. Study-wide results and caveats: Strongly correlated with naive T cell percentage was TCR beta diversity. The study could not conclusively compare naive and antigen-experienced cells, given its unsorted PBMCs.

For this clonotype: Its target is not known.

Source material: blood. This chain connects TRBV7-2 to TRBJ2-2; no definite D call. The sequence derives from a man between 25 and 39 years old in good health. CDR3 amino acids: CASSSPYHANTGELFF. DNA of the CDR3: TGTGCCAGCAGCTCCCCCTATCACGCGAACACCGGGGAGCTGTTTTTT.